These 30 T cell receptor beta chains came from one sample sequenced in a study of blood T cell repertoires in COVID-19. Sequencing used immunoSEQ multiplex PCR; TCRdb keeps in-frame clones, though not all of them. There are hundreds of thousands of clones in the sample; about 83% occur only once, and over 0.95% lies in the top ten. The sequenced sample was peripheral blood. The source is a woman between 25 and 40 years old with COVID-19, enrolled during active disease.

The gene calls are TRBV28 and TRBJ2-5; 8 nucleotides align to TRBD1. Losses at the gene ends were 2 bases for V and 2 bases for J; bases not matched to a gene: 19. The CDR3 length is 20 residues. Germline V CDR1 and CDR2: MDHEN, SYDVKM. In nucleotides, the CDR3 is TGTGCCAGCAGTTTAGGGACAGGAGATCCCGTGGGTGTGAGGCAAGAGACCCAGTACTTC. Translated, it gives CASSLGTGDPVGVRQETQYF.

Remarks on this clone: One base away lies a much larger clone, so this may be a sequencing read error. The gene calls are TRBV28 and TRBJ1-2; D possibly corresponds to TRBD1 (6 bases). V was clipped by 6 bases and J by 4 bases, with 12 bases between them. Per the germline V gene, CDR1 is MDHEN and CDR2 is SYDVKM. This CDR3 spans 13 amino acids. The CDR3 here is CASSSGQIYGYTF. CDR3 DNA sequence: TGTGCCAGCAGCTCTGGACAGATCTATGGCTACACCTTC.

The J gene is TRBJ1-3, the V gene TRBV9, with D perhaps TRBD1 (6 bases). The V end was cut by 5 bases, the J end by 2 bases, with 14 bases between. Germline CDR1 SGDLS, CDR2 YYNGEE. This CDR3 spans 15 amino acids. The chain's CDR3 is CASSVGGGPGNTIYF. CDR3 nucleotides: TGTGCCAGCAGTGTCGGCGGGGGCCCTGGAAACACCATATATTTT. Filled out from reference TRBV9 and TRBJ1-3, the complete variable domain reads DSGVTQTPKHLITATGQRVTLRCSPRSGDLSVYWYQQSLDQGLQFLIQYYNGEERAKGNILERFSAQQFPDLHSELNLSSLELGDSALYFCASSVGGGPGNTIYFGEGSWLTVV.

The CDR3 nucleotides are TGTGCCAGCAGCTTAGGGACTAGCGGCACCTACAATGAGCAGTTCTTC. Translating gives CASSLGTSGTYNEQFF. The chain has TRBV7-3 and TRBJ2-1; 11 bases agree with TRBD2. The CDR3 covers 16 residues. The germline V gene has CDR1 SGHTA and CDR2 FQGTGA. Unmatched junction bases numbered 2, after V lost 2 bases and J lost 2 bases.

The chain combines TRBV15 with TRBJ1-1, with 7 bases fitting TRBD1. Unmatched junction bases numbered 4, after V lost 0 bases and J lost 3 bases. The CDR3 is 15 amino acids. Germline V gives CDR1 LNHNV, CDR2 YYDKDF (reference sequence). The CDR3: CATSRDYQGDTEAFF. For the CDR3, the DNA is TGTGCCACCAGCAGAGACTACCAGGGGGACACTGAAGCTTTCTTT.

The V and J genes are TRBV19 and TRBJ2-3; 11 nucleotides agree with TRBD1. V lost 7 bases, J lost 1 base, and 4 bases stayed unmatched. The CDR3 contains 15 residues. Germline values: CDR1 LNHDA, CDR2 SQIVND (reference sequence). CDR3 loop: CASTGTGGGTDTQYF. The CDR3 DNA reads TGTGCCAGTACCGGGACAGGGGGAGGCACAGATACGCAGTATTTT.

The chain uses TRBV11-3 and TRBJ1-1; maybe TRBD1 (6 bases). Germline-derived CDR1 and CDR2 are SGHNT and YENEEA. CDR3 length: 14 residues. The V end was cut by 3 bases, the J end by 1 base, with 9 bases between. This CDR3 reads CASSFSGANTEAFF. The DNA for the CDR3 is TGTGCCAGCAGCTTTTCAGGGGCGAACACTGAAGCTTTCTTT.

The V call is TRBV7-2, the J call TRBJ1-1; 8 bases line up with TRBD1. The germline V gene encodes CDR1 SGHTA and CDR2 FQGNSA. This CDR3 contains 15 residues. J lost 7 bases, V lost 4 bases, and 11 bases had no gene match. CDR3 loop: CASSSPGQEKSEAFF. The CDR3 region has the DNA TGTGCCAGCAGCTCGCCGGGACAGGAAAAGAGTGAAGCTTTCTTT.

This chain connects TRBV7-8 to TRBJ2-1; no definite D call. Trimming removed 5 bases from V and 6 bases from J, with 14 bases in between. There are 14 residues in the CDR3. In germline, CDR1 is SGHVS, CDR2 FQNEAQ. CDR3 coding DNA: TGTGCCAGCAGCCCCCGGTGGTCACCCAATGAGCAGTTCTTC. This codes for CASSPRWSPNEQFF.

The chain employs TRBV27 and TRBJ2-7, with D unclear. Trimming pared 3 bases from V and 3 bases from J, leaving 3 bases between. Germline CDR1 MNHEY, CDR2 SMNVEV (reference sequence). The CDR3 is 11 residues long. Written as DNA, the CDR3 is TGTGCCAGCAGTTTTAACTACGAGCAGTACTTC. Encoded protein: CASSFNYEQYF.

The chain recombines TRBV5-6 with TRBJ1-2; D gene uncertain. With 0 bases removed from V and 2 bases from J, the gap between germline ends came to 11 bases. Germline V gives CDR1 SGHDT, CDR2 YYEEEE. The CDR3 is 15 residues long. This CDR3 is CASSLGPYLNYGYTF. For the CDR3, the DNA is TGTGCCAGCAGCTTGGGCCCATACCTAAACTATGGCTACACCTTC.

The chain joins TRBV13 to TRBJ2-4; possible D gene TRBD1, 6 bases. The germline gives CDR1 PRHDT, CDR2 FYEKMQ (reference sequence). Between the trimmed V and J ends, which lost 3 bases and 6 bases, there was a span of 12 bases. This CDR3 is built from 14 residues. Here the CDR3 reads CASSLAEGGNIQYF. CDR3 sequence (DNA): TGTGCCAGCAGCTTGGCCGAAGGGGGAAACATTCAGTACTTC.

In its sample, this clone was seen a few times. CDR3 loop: CASSKNRGLDTQYF. The CDR3 DNA reads TGTGCCAGCAGCAAGAACAGGGGACTGGATACGCAGTATTTT. This rearrangement joins TRBV5-8 to TRBJ2-3, with a possible D match to TRBD1 (7 bases). CDR1 and CDR2 from the germline V gene are SGHTS and YDEGEE. Trimming took 4 bases from V and 6 from J, leaving 15 bases between them. The CDR3 totals 14 residues.

The J gene is TRBJ2-5, the V gene TRBV6-6; 9 bases map to TRBD1. The CDR3 consists of 15 residues. V lost 4 bases and J lost 3; bases outside the gene matches: 6. From germline, CDR1 is MNHNY and CDR2 SVGAGI (reference sequence). The CDR3 DNA sequence: TGTGCCAGCAGTTCGGGGACAGGGTCAAAAGAGACCCAGTACTTC. This gives the protein CASSSGTGSKETQYF.

The gene calls are TRBV5-1 and TRBJ2-1; 14 nucleotides line up with TRBD2. V trimming: 3 bases; J trimming: 5 bases; junction bases outside the gene matches: 1. The CDR3 spans 15 residues. Germline CDR1 and CDR2: SGHRS and YFSETQ. The CDR3, as DNA: TGCGCCAGCAGCTCGGGACTAGCGGGAGACAATGAGCAGTTCTTC. Translated, it gives CASSSGLAGDNEQFF.

The chain joins TRBV12-3 or TRBV12-4 to TRBJ2-7; 8 nucleotides agree with TRBD1. The junction had 1 base not matched to a gene; V was cut back by 3 bases and J by 3 bases. The length of the CDR3 is 13 residues. CDR3 DNA: TGTGCCAGCAGTTTGGGGACAGGCTACGAGCAGTACTTC. This encodes CASSLGTGYEQYF.

Only one count was recorded for this clone. This chain uses TRBV27 with TRBJ2-1; 7 bases line up with TRBD2. CDR1 and CDR2 from the germline V gene are MNHEY and SMNVEV (reference sequence). The trim removed 3 bases at V and 4 bases at J, leaving 15 bases unmatched. This CDR3 is 18 amino acids long. The CDR3 sequence is CASSLGREASPLYNEQFF. The DNA of the CDR3 is TGTGCCAGCAGTTTGGGGAGGGAGGCCTCGCCCTTATACAATGAGCAGTTCTTC.

The sample holds one count of this clone. The chain joins TRBV14 to TRBJ2-5, with a possible D match to TRBD2 (6 bases). Germline CDR1 SGHDN, CDR2 FVKESK. With 4 bases removed from V and 7 bases from J, the gap between germline ends came to 16 bases. This CDR3 comprises 14 residues. This CDR3 is CASSLTGGVATQYF. The CDR3 DNA follows: TGTGCCAGCAGCCTAACAGGAGGGGTAGCGACCCAGTACTTC.

This chain connects TRBV27 to TRBJ2-2; the match to TRBD2 covers 10 bases. This CDR3 is built from 16 residues. The V gene's germline CDR1 is MNHEY and CDR2 SMNVEV (reference sequence). The V gene end was trimmed by 1 base and the J gene end by 9 bases; junction bases not matched to a gene: 8. CDR3 loop: CASSLWASGSSRELFF. Written as DNA, the CDR3 is TGTGCCAGCAGTTTATGGGCTAGCGGGAGTTCACGGGAGCTGTTTTTT.

The V and J genes are TRBV28 and TRBJ1-2, with 12 bases aligning to TRBD1. Germline V gene data show CDR1 as MDHEN and CDR2 as SYDVKM. Trimming cost V 6 bases and J 2 bases; bases outside gene matches: 10. The CDR3 totals 17 residues. Here the CDR3 reads CASSPPGQGAENYGYTF. CDR3 DNA sequence: TGTGCCAGCAGCCCCCCGGGACAGGGGGCGGAAAACTATGGCTACACCTTC.

The chain combines TRBV28 with TRBJ1-1; tentative D call: TRBD1 (6 bases). Germline lookup yields CDR1 MDHEN and CDR2 SYDVKM. The CDR3 totals 14 residues. Between the trimmed V and J ends, which lost 7 bases and 0 bases, there was a span of 12 bases. The CDR3 sequence: CASIGGTMNTEAFF. CDR3 in DNA: TGTGCCAGCATTGGGGGCACCATGAACACTGAAGCTTTCTTT.

V is TRBV11-3 and J is TRBJ2-1; 10 bases match TRBD2. CDR1 and CDR2 (germline): SGHNT, YENEEA. After removal of 5 bases from V and 6 bases from J, the junction contained 7 bases not matched to a gene. The CDR3 runs 15 residues. The CDR3 is CASSPGTSEGNEQFF. CDR3 coding DNA: TGTGCCAGCAGCCCAGGGACTAGCGAAGGCAATGAGCAGTTCTTC.

Details on this clone: The sample carries other DNA sequences with the same CDR3. V is TRBV29-1 and J is TRBJ2-6; 7 bases align to TRBD1. The CDR3 is 14 residues long. Germline V gene data show CDR1 as SQVTM and CDR2 as ANQGSEA. After removal of 6 bases from V and 4 bases from J, the junction contained 6 bases not matched to a gene. In nucleotides, the CDR3 is TGCAGCGTGACGACAGGGTCGGGGGCCAACGTCCTGACTTTC. This translates into CSVTTGSGANVLTF.

J is TRBJ2-1 and V is TRBV9; 14 bases map to TRBD2. The CDR3 contains 16 residues. V lost 5 bases to trimming and J lost 8 bases; unmatched junction nucleotides: 9. Germline V gives CDR1 SGDLS, CDR2 YYNGEE. CDR3 protein: CASSRKGLAGEDEQFF. CDR3 bases: TGTGCCAGCAGTAGGAAGGGACTAGCGGGAGAGGATGAGCAGTTCTTC.

This chain uses TRBV6-5 with TRBJ2-7; maybe TRBD2 (6 bases). Germline V gene sequence: CDR1 MNHEY, CDR2 SVGAGI. V was cut by 6 bases and J by 3 bases, with 18 bases left in between. There are 15 residues in the CDR3. The CDR3 protein is CASREGQFRNYEQYF. The CDR3 region has the DNA TGTGCCAGCAGGGAGGGTCAGTTCAGGAACTACGAGCAGTACTTC.

V and J are TRBV30 and TRBJ1-4; 7 bases are shared with TRBD1. The CDR3 spans 16 residues. Looked up from germline, CDR1 is GTSNPN and CDR2 is SVGIG (reference sequence). J gave up 7 bases and V 5 bases, and 16 bases lay outside the gene matches. The CDR3 loop is CAWQRLTGEYVEKLFF. CDR3 nucleotides: TGTGCCTGGCAGCGACTTACAGGGGAGTATGTTGAAAAACTGTTTTTT. Together with reference TRBV30 and TRBJ1-4, the CDR3 gives the full variable domain: SQTIHQWPATLVQPVGSPLSLECTVEGTSNPNLYWYRQAAGRGLQLLFYSVGIGQISSEVPQNLSASRPQDRQFILSSKKLLLSDSGFYLCAWQRLTGEYVEKLFFGSGTQLSVL.

This clone appeared a single time. V and J are TRBV19 and TRBJ1-2; D unclear. Germline CDR1 and CDR2: LNHDA and SQIVND (reference sequence). The CDR3 has 11 residues. V lost 6 bases and J lost 4, with 6 bases in between. The DNA for the CDR3 is TGTGCCAGTAGGTCCATCTATGGCTACACCTTC. This gives the protein CASRSIYGYTF.

This sequence joins TRBV5-1 and TRBJ2-3; 8 nucleotides align to TRBD1. Germline V CDR1 and CDR2: SGHRS, YFSETQ. After removal of 4 bases from V and 2 bases from J, the junction contained 6 bases not matched to a gene. This CDR3 contains 15 residues. In nucleotides, the CDR3 is TGCGCCAGCAGCCAGGGGGCCCCGGACACAGATACGCAGTATTTT. It yields the protein CASSQGAPDTDTQYF. The full variable domain, with the rest looked up from reference TRBV5-1 and TRBJ2-3, is KAGVTQTPRYLIKTRGQQVTLSCSPISGHRSVSWYQQTPGQGLQFLFEYFSETQRNKGNFPGRFSGRQFSNSRSEMNVSTLELGDSALYLCASSQGAPDTDTQYFGPGTRLTVL.

J is TRBJ2-5 and V is TRBV4-3; 16 bases line up with TRBD2. Germline CDR1 LGHNA, CDR2 YSLEER. The V gene end was trimmed by 4 bases and the J gene end by 5 bases; junction bases not matched to a gene: 4. The CDR3 is 16 amino acids. The CDR3 sequence: CASSLGLAGGPETQYF. The CDR3 DNA follows: TGCGCCAGCAGCCTGGGACTAGCGGGAGGGCCTGAGACCCAGTACTTC.

Written as DNA, the CDR3 is TGTGCCAGCATGACTAGCGGGACCTACGAGCAGTACTTC. This sequence encodes CASMTSGTYEQYF. The rearrangement uses TRBV11-2 and TRBJ2-7; 11 bases agree with TRBD2. CDR1 is SGHAT, CDR2 FQNNGV, per germline. The CDR3 spans 13 residues. Trimming removed 7 bases from V and 2 bases from J; junction bases left unmatched: 1.